The sequence of this TCR beta chain was determined in a study of post-analysis software for immune sequencing data. Broader study findings: Samples made in the same batch grouped tightly together by F measure. Patients used five TRBV segments, including TRBV5-6, TRBV5-1 and TRBV20-1, more often than controls.

V gave up 5 bases and J gave up 6 bases, with 10 bases separating them. This CDR3 has 12 residues. Per the germline V gene, CDR1 is SEHNR and CDR2 is FQNEAQ (reference sequence). This clonotype was seen more than once but under ten times. What it recognizes is unknown. Prepared libraries of TCR beta cDNA carried unique molecular identifiers. TCRdb re-called the PCR reads through MiXCR, storing one row per CDR3 protein. Of hundreds of thousands of distinct CDR3 sequences listed, 44% are singletons. The clonotype originates from a girl aged 10 to 17 with multiple sclerosis. V is TRBV7-9 and J is TRBJ1-1, with D possibly matching TRBD1 (6 bases). The sequenced sample was blood. CDR3 nucleotide sequence: TGTGCCAGCAGCCAACAGGGATCTGAAGCTTTCTTT. It translates to CASSQQGSEAFF. Full variable domain (rest looked up from reference TRBV7-9 and TRBJ1-1): DTGVSQNPRHKITKRGQNVTFRCDPISEHNRLYWYRQTLGQGPEFLTYFQNEAQLEKSRLLSDRFSAERPKGSFSTLEIQRTEQGDSAMYLCASSQQGSEAFFGQGTRLTVV.